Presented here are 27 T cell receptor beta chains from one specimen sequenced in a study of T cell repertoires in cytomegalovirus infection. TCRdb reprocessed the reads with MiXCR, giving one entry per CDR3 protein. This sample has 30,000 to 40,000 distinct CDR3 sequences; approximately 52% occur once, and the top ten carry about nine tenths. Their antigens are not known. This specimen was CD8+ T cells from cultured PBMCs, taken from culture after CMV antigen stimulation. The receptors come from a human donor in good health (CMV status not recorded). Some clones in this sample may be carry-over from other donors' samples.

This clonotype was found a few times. CDR3 nucleotides: TGTGCCAGCAGCGAGATAGGTTCCTACGAGCAGTACTTC. It codes for CASSEIGSYEQYF. This chain links TRBV28 with TRBJ2-7, with no clear D. The CDR3 runs 13 residues. V was pared by 6 bases and J by 1 base, with 10 bases between. In germline, CDR1 is MDHEN, CDR2 SYDVKM.

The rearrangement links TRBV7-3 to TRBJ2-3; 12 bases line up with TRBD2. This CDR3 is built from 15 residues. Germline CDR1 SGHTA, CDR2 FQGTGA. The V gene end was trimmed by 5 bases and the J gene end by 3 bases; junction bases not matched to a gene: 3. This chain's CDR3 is CASSQGTSGTDTQYF. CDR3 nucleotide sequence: TGTGCCAGCAGCCAAGGGACTAGCGGGACAGATACGCAGTATTTT.

This chain's CDR3 is CASSAGQGAAYEQYF. The CDR3 DNA sequence: TGTGCCAGCAGCGCGGGACAGGGGGCGGCCTACGAGCAGTACTTC. The chain recombines TRBV7-2 with TRBJ2-7; 12 bases line up with TRBD1. Losses at the gene ends were 5 bases for V and 2 bases for J; bases not matched to a gene: 4. The CDR3 has 15 amino acids. Per the germline V gene, CDR1 is SGHTA and CDR2 is FQGNSA.

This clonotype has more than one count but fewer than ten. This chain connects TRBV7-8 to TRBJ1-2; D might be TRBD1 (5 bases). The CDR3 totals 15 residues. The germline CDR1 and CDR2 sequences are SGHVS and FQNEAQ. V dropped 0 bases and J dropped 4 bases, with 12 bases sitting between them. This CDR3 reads CASSLATGPTYGYTF. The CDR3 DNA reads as TGTGCCAGCAGCTTAGCAACAGGTCCGACCTATGGCTACACCTTC.

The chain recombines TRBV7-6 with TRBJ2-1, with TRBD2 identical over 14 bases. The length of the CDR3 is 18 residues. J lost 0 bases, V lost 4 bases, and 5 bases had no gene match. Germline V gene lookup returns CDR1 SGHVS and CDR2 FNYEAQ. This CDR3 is CASSSRTSGGSSYNEQFF. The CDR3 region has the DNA TGTGCCAGCAGCTCTAGGACTAGCGGGGGGAGCTCCTACAATGAGCAGTTCTTC.

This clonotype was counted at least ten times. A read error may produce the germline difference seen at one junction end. The CDR3 loop reads CASSLWQGYEQFF. The CDR3 bases are TGTGCTAGCAGCTTATGGCAGGGCTATGAGCAGTTCTTC. This sequence joins TRBV7-7 and TRBJ2-1, with D possibly TRBD1 on 5 matching bases. The V gene's germline CDR1 is SSHAT and CDR2 FNYEAQ (reference sequence). This CDR3 comprises 13 residues.

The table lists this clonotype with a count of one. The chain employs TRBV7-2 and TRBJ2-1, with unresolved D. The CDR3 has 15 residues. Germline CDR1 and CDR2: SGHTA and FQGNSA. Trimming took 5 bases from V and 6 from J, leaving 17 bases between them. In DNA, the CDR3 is TGTGCCAGCAGCCCCGCTTATGTTGGGCTCAATGAGCAGTTCTTC. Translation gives CASSPAYVGLNEQFF.

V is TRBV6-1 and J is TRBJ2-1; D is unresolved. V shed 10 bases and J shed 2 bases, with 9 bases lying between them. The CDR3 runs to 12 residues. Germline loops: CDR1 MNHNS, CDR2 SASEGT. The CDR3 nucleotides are TGTGCCACCGTAAAAACCTACAATGAGCAGTTCTTC. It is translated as CATVKTYNEQFF.

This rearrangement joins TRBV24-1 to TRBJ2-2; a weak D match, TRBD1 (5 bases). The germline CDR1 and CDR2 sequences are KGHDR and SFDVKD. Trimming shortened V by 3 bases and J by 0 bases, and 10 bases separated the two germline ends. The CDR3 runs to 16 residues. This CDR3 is CATSDGRASNTGELFF. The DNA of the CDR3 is TGTGCCACCAGTGATGGCAGGGCTTCGAACACCGGGGAGCTGTTTTTT.

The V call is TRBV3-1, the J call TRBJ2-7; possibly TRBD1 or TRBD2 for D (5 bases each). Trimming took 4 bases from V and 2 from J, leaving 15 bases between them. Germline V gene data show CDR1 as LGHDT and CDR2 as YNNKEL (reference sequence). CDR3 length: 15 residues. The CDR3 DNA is TGTGCCAGCAGCCGCCGGGACCGACCAGCCTACGAGCAGTACTTC. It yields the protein CASSRRDRPAYEQYF.

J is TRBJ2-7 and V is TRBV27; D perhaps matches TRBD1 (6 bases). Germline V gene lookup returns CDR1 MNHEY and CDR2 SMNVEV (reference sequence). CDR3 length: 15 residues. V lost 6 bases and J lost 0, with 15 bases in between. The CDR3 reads CASRSPGASSYEQYF. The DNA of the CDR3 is TGTGCCAGCAGGTCTCCAGGGGCCAGCTCCTACGAGCAGTACTTC.

CDR3 sequence reads: CASSFRFMGYTF. As DNA, the CDR3 is TGTGCCAGCAGTTTTAGGTTTATGGGCTACACCTTC. The chain is built from TRBV28 and TRBJ1-2; D gene unclear. V lost 3 bases and J lost 8, with 10 bases in between. Germline assignment: CDR1 MDHEN and CDR2 SYDVKM. The CDR3 length is 12 residues.

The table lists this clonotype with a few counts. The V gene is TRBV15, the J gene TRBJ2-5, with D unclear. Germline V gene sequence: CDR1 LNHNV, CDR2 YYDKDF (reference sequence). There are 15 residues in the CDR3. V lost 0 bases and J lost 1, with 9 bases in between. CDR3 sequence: CATSRDIAGQETQYF. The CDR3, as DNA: TGTGCCACCAGCAGAGATATAGCTGGCCAAGAGACCCAGTACTTC.

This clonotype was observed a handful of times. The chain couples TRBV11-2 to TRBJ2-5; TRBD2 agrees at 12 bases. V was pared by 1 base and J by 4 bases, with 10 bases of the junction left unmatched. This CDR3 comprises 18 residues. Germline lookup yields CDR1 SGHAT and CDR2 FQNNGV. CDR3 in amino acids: CASSLGMRLAGGRETQYF. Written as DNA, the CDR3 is TGTGCCAGCAGCTTAGGAATGAGGCTAGCGGGAGGGAGAGAGACCCAGTACTTC.

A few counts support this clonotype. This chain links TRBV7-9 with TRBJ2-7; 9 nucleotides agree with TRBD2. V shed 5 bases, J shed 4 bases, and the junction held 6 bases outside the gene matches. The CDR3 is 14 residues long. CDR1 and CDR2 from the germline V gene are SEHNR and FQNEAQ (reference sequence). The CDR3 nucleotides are TGTGCCAGCAGCCCGCGGGGGGGCCATTACGAGCAGTACTTC. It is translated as CASSPRGGHYEQYF.

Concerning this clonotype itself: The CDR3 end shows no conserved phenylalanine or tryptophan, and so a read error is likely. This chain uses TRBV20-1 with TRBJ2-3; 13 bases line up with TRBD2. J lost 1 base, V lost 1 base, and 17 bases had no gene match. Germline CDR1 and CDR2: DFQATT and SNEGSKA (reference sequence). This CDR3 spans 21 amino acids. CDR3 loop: CSARVLITGLAGVRGTDTQYL. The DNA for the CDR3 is TGCAGTGCTAGAGTGCTAATTACTGGACTAGCGGGGGTGAGGGGCACAGATACGCAGTATTTG.

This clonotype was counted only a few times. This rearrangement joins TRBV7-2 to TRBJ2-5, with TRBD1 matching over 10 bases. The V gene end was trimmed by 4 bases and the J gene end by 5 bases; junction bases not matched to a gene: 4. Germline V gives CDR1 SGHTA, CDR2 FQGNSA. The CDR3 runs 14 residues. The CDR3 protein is CASSSTGGAETQYF. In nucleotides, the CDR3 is TGTGCCAGCAGCTCGACAGGGGGCGCGGAGACCCAGTACTTC.

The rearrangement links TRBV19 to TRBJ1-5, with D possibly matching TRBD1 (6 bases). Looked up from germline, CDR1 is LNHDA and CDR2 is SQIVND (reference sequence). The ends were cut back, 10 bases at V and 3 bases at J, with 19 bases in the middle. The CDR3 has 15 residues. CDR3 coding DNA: TGTGCCACCCACCCAGGGTGGGGGGCCAATCAGCCCCAGCATTTT. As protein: CATHPGWGANQPQHF.

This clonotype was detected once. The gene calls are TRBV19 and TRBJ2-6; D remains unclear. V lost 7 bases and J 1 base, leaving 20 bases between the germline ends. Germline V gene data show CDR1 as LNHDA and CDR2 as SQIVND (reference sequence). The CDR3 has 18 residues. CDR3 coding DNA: TGTGCCAGTATGAGGAAGGGTATCTGGCGGTCTGGGGCCAACGTCCTGACTTTC. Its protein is CASMRKGIWRSGANVLTF.

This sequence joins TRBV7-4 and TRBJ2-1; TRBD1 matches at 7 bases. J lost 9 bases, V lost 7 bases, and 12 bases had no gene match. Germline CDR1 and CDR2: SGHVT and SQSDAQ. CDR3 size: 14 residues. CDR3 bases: TGTGCCAGCATGCTAGGAACAGGGGCTGCTGAGCAGTTCTTC. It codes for CASMLGTGAAEQFF.

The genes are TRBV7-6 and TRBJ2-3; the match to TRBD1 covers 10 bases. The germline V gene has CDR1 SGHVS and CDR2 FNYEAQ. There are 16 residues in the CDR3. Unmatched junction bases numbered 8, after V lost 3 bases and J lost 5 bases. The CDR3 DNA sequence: TGTGCCAGCAGCTTGAGGGACAGGGGTCAGGAAGATACGCAGTATTTT. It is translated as CASSLRDRGQEDTQYF.

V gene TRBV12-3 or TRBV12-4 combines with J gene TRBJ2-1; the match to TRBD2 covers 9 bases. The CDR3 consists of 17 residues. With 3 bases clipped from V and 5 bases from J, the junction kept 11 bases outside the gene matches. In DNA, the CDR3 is TGTGCCAGCAGTTTTGGTCTAGCGGGAATTGGGCACAATGAGCAGTTCTTC. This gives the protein CASSFGLAGIGHNEQFF.

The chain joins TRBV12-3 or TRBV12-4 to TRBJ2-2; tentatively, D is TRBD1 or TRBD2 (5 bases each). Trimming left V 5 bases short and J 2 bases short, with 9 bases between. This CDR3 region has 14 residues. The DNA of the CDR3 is TGTGCCAGCAGTAGGGGACGAAACACCGGGGAGCTGTTTTTT. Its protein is CASSRGRNTGELFF.

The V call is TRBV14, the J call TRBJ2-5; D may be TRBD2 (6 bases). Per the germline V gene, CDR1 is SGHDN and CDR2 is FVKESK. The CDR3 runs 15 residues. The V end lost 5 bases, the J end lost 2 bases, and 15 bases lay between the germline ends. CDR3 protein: CASSSTSLLQETQYF. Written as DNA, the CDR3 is TGTGCCAGCAGCTCAACTAGCCTCCTTCAAGAGACCCAGTACTTC.

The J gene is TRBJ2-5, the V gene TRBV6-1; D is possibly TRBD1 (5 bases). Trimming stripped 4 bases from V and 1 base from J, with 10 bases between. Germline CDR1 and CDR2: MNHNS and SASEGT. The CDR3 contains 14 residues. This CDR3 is CASSGRDFQETQYF. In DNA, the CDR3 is TGTGCCAGCAGTGGCAGGGATTTCCAAGAGACCCAGTACTTC.

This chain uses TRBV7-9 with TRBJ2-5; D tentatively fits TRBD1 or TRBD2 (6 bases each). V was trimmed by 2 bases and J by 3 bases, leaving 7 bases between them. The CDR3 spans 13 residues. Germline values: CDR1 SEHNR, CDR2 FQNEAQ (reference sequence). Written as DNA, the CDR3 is TGTGCCAGCAGCTTAAGGGGGGAAGAGACCCAGTACTTC. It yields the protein CASSLRGEETQYF.

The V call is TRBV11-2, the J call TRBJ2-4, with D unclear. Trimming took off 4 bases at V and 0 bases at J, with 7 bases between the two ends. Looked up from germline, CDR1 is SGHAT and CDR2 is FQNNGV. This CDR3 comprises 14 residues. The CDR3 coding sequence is TGTGCCAGCAGCTCTCGACTAGCCAAAAACATTCAGTACTTC. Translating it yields CASSSRLAKNIQYF.